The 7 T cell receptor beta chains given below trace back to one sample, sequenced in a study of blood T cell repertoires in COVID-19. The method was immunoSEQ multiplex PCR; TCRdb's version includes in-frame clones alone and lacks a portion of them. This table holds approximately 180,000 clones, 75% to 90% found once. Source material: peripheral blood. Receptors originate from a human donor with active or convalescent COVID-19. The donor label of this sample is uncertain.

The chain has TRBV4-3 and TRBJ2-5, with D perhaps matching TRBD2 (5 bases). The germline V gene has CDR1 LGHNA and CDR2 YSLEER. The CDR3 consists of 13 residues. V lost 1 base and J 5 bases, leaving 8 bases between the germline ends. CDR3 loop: CASSQGRGETQYF. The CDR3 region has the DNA TGCGCCAGCAGCCAAGGGAGAGGGGAGACCCAGTACTTC.

CDR3 loop: CASSLTGYLYTDTQYF. CDR3 DNA: TGTGCCAGCAGCTTAACGGGATACCTTTACACAGATACGCAGTATTTT. V gene TRBV7-2 combines with J gene TRBJ2-3; D possibly corresponds to TRBD2 (5 bases). The V gene's germline CDR1 is SGHTA and CDR2 FQGNSA. The CDR3 sequence is 16 residues long. The V gene lost 2 bases and the J gene lost 2 bases, with 14 bases spanning the gap.

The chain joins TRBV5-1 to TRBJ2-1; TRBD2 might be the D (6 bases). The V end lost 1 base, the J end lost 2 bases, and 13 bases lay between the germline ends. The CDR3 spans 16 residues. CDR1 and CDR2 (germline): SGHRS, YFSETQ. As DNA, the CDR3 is TGCGCCAGCAGCTTGTCACGGGGGACCACCTACAATGAGCAGTTCTTC. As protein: CASSLSRGTTYNEQFF.

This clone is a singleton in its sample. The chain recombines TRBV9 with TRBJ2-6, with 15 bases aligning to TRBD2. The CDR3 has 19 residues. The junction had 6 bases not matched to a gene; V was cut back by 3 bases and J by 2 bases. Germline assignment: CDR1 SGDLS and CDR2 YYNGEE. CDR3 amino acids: CASSAGLAGGPAGANVLTF. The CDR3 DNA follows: TGTGCCAGCAGCGCCGGACTAGCGGGAGGGCCTGCTGGGGCCAACGTCCTGACTTTC.

CDR3 amino acids: CASSDSRVRVQPQHF. The CDR3, as DNA: TGTGCCAGCAGTGACTCGAGGGTTAGGGTGCAGCCCCAGCATTTT. V is TRBV6-4 and J is TRBJ1-5; D gene unclear. This CDR3 spans 15 amino acids. Germline values: CDR1 MRHNA, CDR2 SNTAGT. V lost 0 bases, J lost 7 bases, and 13 bases lay in between.

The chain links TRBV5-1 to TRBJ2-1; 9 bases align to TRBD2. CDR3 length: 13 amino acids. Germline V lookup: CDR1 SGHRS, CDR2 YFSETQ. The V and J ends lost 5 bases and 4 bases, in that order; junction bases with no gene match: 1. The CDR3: CASRTSGYNEQFF. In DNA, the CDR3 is TGCGCCAGCAGAACTAGCGGGTACAATGAGCAGTTCTTC.

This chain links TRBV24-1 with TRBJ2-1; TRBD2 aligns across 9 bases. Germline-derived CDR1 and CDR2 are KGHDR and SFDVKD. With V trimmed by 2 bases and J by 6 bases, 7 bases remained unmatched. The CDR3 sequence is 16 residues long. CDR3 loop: CATSDSGTSWGNEQFF. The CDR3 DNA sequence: TGTGCCACCAGTGATTCCGGGACTAGCTGGGGCAATGAGCAGTTCTTC.